This T cell receptor beta chain was observed in a study of cytomegalovirus exposure and HLA in healthy donors. At the level of the study: Prior work identified 95 million to 120 million unique TCR beta sequences in about 179 million T cells.

It was with 60 Vbeta and 13 Jbeta primers that the PCR ran. Produced via immunoSEQ multiplex PCR; TCRdb's table is partial and in-frame only. Among around 78,000 clones listed, around 82% were seen once. This CDR3 has 16 amino acids. Looked up from germline, CDR1 is SGDLS and CDR2 is YYNGEE. V gave up 0 bases and J gave up 5 bases; unmatched junction bases: 8. The sequenced material came from PBMCs. The sequence was obtained from a male donor in good health and CMV-seronegative. The V call is TRBV9, the J call TRBJ2-5; 9 bases agree with TRBD2. The CDR3 protein is CASSVVSGGLEETQYF. The CDR3 region has the DNA TGTGCCAGCAGCGTAGTTAGCGGGGGATTGGAGGAGACCCAGTACTTC. Full variable domain (rest looked up from reference TRBV9 and TRBJ2-5): DSGVTQTPKHLITATGQRVTLRCSPRSGDLSVYWYQQSLDQGLQFLIQYYNGEERAKGNILERFSAQQFPDLHSELNLSSLELGDSALYFCASSVVSGGLEETQYFGPGTRLLVL.